This T cell receptor beta chain stems from a study of beta chain features in type 1 diabetes. Study-wide results and limits: In all four CD4+ subsets, TCRB CDR3 length was significantly, moderately reduced in type 1 diabetes.

The purity of all sorted populations exceeded 98%. The isolated RNA, all of it, was reverse transcribed, so expressed TCRB transcripts were what got sequenced. Sequencing of naive, central memory and regulatory T cell samples gave an average of about 3.57 million reads. Libraries were prepared by immunoSEQ multiplex PCR; TCRdb keeps only in-frame clonotypes and omits some of them. Seen here are some 660,000 clones, roughly 13% observed once, and the top ten hold 0.035% to 0.04%. After removal of 4 bases from V and 0 bases from J, the junction contained 1 base not matched to a gene. This CDR3 is built from 15 residues. CDR1 is SGHTA, CDR2 FQGTGA, per germline. As regards this clone: The antigen is not known.

Source material: naive CD4+ T cells from blood. This sequence joins TRBV7-3 and TRBJ2-2, with TRBD1 matching 8 bases. This clonotype was obtained from a man between 18 and 29 years old with type 1 diabetes. CDR3 in amino acids: CASSSTGANTGELFF. As DNA, the CDR3 is TGTGCCAGCAGCTCGACAGGGGCGAACACCGGGGAGCTGTTTTTT.